Below, 32 T cell receptor beta chains from the same sample are listed, as sequenced in a study of blood T cell repertoires in COVID-19. Sequencing used immunoSEQ multiplex PCR; TCRdb keeps in-frame clones, though not all of them. The sample carries about 98,000 clones, roughly 82% recorded once. Specimen: peripheral blood. Every receptor here comes from a man in his sixties or seventies with active or convalescent COVID-19.

This chain joins TRBV11-3 and TRBJ2-5; TRBD2 agrees at 8 bases. In germline, CDR1 is SGHNT, CDR2 YENEEA. The CDR3 covers 15 residues. V shed 5 bases, J shed 5 bases, and the junction held 10 bases outside the gene matches. The CDR3 sequence is CASSPLAGSPETQYF. The CDR3 nucleotides read TGTGCCAGCAGCCCCTTAGCGGGGTCCCCTGAGACCCAGTACTTC.

The V and J genes are TRBV12-3 or TRBV12-4 and TRBJ1-2; D gene unclear. Trimming pared 0 bases from V and 7 bases from J, leaving 3 bases between. This CDR3 is built from 11 residues. In DNA, the CDR3 is TGTGCCAGCAGTTTAGCGCGTGGCTACACCTTC. As protein: CASSLARGYTF.

This clone occurred a few times. The chain combines TRBV5-1 with TRBJ1-3, with TRBD1 matching over 7 bases. The CDR3 has 16 residues. The germline V gene encodes CDR1 SGHRS and CDR2 YFSETQ. J lost 2 bases, V lost 0 bases, and 5 bases had no gene match. This CDR3 is CASSLDPGGTGNTIYF. The CDR3 DNA is TGCGCCAGCAGCTTGGACCCAGGGGGTACTGGAAACACCATATATTTT.

V gene TRBV12-5 combines with J gene TRBJ1-3, with D unclear. Germline loops: CDR1 LGHNT, CDR2 FRNRAP. The CDR3 runs to 15 residues. Trimming pared 0 bases from V and 4 bases from J, leaving 10 bases between. The CDR3 spells CASGLVTLGGNTIYF. The CDR3 region has the DNA TGTGCTAGTGGTTTGGTCACTCTGGGCGGAAACACCATATATTTT.

The chain joins TRBV6-5 to TRBJ1-1; D might be TRBD1 (5 bases). Trimming took off 5 bases at V and 3 bases at J, with 7 bases between the two ends. Germline V CDR1 and CDR2: MNHEY, SVGAGI. The CDR3 has 12 residues. The CDR3 DNA reads as TGTGCCAGCAGTCGGGGGGACACTGAAGCTTTCTTT. Its translation: CASSRGDTEAFF.

V is TRBV4-1 and J is TRBJ1-5; D gene uncertain. The CDR3 length is 15 residues. The germline V gene has CDR1 MGHRA and CDR2 YSYEKL. The V end lost 4 bases, the J end lost 3 bases, and 13 bases lay between the germline ends. The CDR3 DNA reads as TGCGCCAGCAGCCGGGGAGGTCGCGACAATCAGCCCCAGCATTTT. Its protein product is CASSRGGRDNQPQHF.

J is TRBJ2-7 and V is TRBV15, with TRBD1 matching over 8 bases. The CDR3 runs to 12 residues. V gave up 5 bases and J gave up 5 bases; unmatched junction bases: 2. Germline V lookup: CDR1 LNHNV, CDR2 YYDKDF (reference sequence). Here the CDR3 reads CATSPDRDEQYF. The CDR3 DNA sequence: TGTGCCACCAGCCCGGACAGGGACGAGCAGTACTTC.

This chain uses TRBV2 with TRBJ1-1; D is uncertain. CDR3 length: 13 amino acids. Per the germline V gene, CDR1 is SNHLY and CDR2 is FYNNEI. The germline V and J ends were trimmed by 4 bases and 1 base, with 7 bases remaining between them. The CDR3 reads CASSVGENTEAFF. In DNA form, the CDR3 reads TGTGCCAGCAGTGTCGGAGAGAACACTGAAGCTTTCTTT.

The chain's CDR3 is CASSLESLHPDGYTF. The CDR3 nucleotides read TGTGCCAGCAGCTTAGAATCCCTCCACCCAGATGGCTACACCTTC. The chain carries TRBV7-9 and TRBJ1-2; D remains ambiguous. Germline V lookup: CDR1 SEHNR, CDR2 FQNEAQ (reference sequence). The CDR3 has 15 residues. Trimming removed 1 base from V and 6 bases from J, with 15 bases in between.

This sequence joins TRBV7-8 and TRBJ1-5, with TRBD1 matching over 7 bases. The junction had 2 bases not matched to a gene; V was cut back by 2 bases and J by 1 base. Germline CDR1 reads SGHVS; CDR2 reads FQNEAQ. The CDR3 sequence is 15 residues long. The CDR3 is CASSLRGQSNQPQHF. The CDR3 DNA is TGTGCCAGCAGCTTACGGGGACAGAGCAATCAGCCCCAGCATTTT.

The chain employs TRBV5-1 and TRBJ2-3; 14 bases agree with TRBD2. Germline V lookup: CDR1 SGHRS, CDR2 YFSETQ. CDR3 length: 17 amino acids. Losses at the gene ends were 4 bases for V and 3 bases for J; bases not matched to a gene: 7. The CDR3 sequence: CASSGWTSGGRTDTQYF. DNA for the CDR3: TGCGCCAGCAGCGGTTGGACTAGCGGGGGGAGAACAGATACGCAGTATTTT.

V gene TRBV6-2 or TRBV6-3 combines with J gene TRBJ2-1, with TRBD2 identical over 13 bases. J lost 7 bases, V lost 4 bases, and 10 bases had no gene match. CDR1 is MNHEY and CDR2 is SVGEGT in the germline V gene. The CDR3 runs 17 residues. The CDR3 loop reads CASSFPLAGGPGNEQFF. The DNA of the CDR3 is TGTGCCAGCAGTTTCCCACTAGCGGGGGGGCCGGGGAATGAGCAGTTCTTC.

The chain uses TRBV10-2 and TRBJ2-5; D is possibly TRBD2 (6 bases). V lost 6 bases to trimming and J lost 5 bases, with 13 bases between them. CDR1 and CDR2 from the germline V gene are WSHSY and SAAADI. The CDR3 spans 13 residues. CDR3 amino acids: CASRVGTWETQYF. The CDR3, as DNA: TGCGCCAGCAGGGTGGGGACTTGGGAGACCCAGTACTTC.

The chain couples TRBV9 to TRBJ1-2; 8 bases align to TRBD1. Germline lookup yields CDR1 SGDLS and CDR2 YYNGEE. V trimming: 8 bases; J trimming: 0 bases; junction bases outside the gene matches: 12. This CDR3 region has 16 residues. The CDR3 DNA follows: TGTGCCAGTAGGCTCCGGTCGACAGGGGCTAACTATGGCTACACCTTC. Its protein is CASRLRSTGANYGYTF.

This chain connects TRBV4-3 to TRBJ1-3, with D maybe TRBD1 (5 bases). V lost 5 bases, J lost 0 bases, and 14 bases lay in between. From germline, CDR1 is LGHNA and CDR2 YSLEER. This CDR3 region has 16 residues. Written as DNA, the CDR3 is TGCGCCAGCAGCTTAAGCCGACAGTACTCTGGAAACACCATATATTTT. Protein sequence: CASSLSRQYSGNTIYF.

Written as DNA, the CDR3 is TGTGCCAGCAGCTTACCCCGGACAGGGGGCACTGAAGCTTTCTTT. This encodes CASSLPRTGGTEAFF. V gene TRBV11-2 combines with J gene TRBJ1-1; 10 bases agree with TRBD1. This CDR3 region has 15 residues. Per the germline V gene, CDR1 is SGHAT and CDR2 is FQNNGV. The J segment lost 4 bases and the V segment lost 2 bases, leaving 4 bases of the junction unmatched.

This clone has a single count. The rearrangement links TRBV19 to TRBJ1-2, with D possibly TRBD1 on 5 matching bases. CDR3 length equals 14 residues. The V end was cut by 5 bases, the J end by 0 bases, with 10 bases between. From germline, CDR1 is LNHDA and CDR2 SQIVND (reference sequence). The CDR3 nucleotides are TGTGCCAGTAGTTCGGGGGGATCTAACTATGGCTACACCTTC. Translated, it gives CASSSGGSNYGYTF. Filled out from reference TRBV19 and TRBJ1-2, the complete variable domain reads DGGITQSPKYLFRKEGQNVTLSCEQNLNHDAMYWYRQDPGQGLRLIYYSQIVNDFQKGDIAEGYSVSREKKESFPLTVTSAQKNPTAFYLCASSSGGSNYGYTFGSGTRLTVV.

The chain recombines TRBV28 with TRBJ1-1; D may be TRBD1 (6 bases). Per germline, CDR1 MDHEN and CDR2 SYDVKM. V lost 6 bases and J lost 1, with 9 bases in between. The CDR3 has 13 residues. This CDR3 is CASSEGQNTEAFF. In DNA, the CDR3 is TGTGCCAGCAGCGAGGGACAGAACACTGAAGCTTTCTTT. Drawing the rest from reference TRBV28 and TRBJ1-1, the complete variable domain is DVKVTQSSRYLVKRTGEKVFLECVQDMDHENMFWYRQDPGLGLRLIYFSYDVKMKEKGDIPEGYSVSREKKERFSLILESASTNQTSMYLCASSEGQNTEAFFGQGTRLTVV.

The J gene is TRBJ1-1, the V gene TRBV11-2; 7 positions match TRBD1. The CDR3 loop spans 14 amino acids. The V gene's germline CDR1 is SGHAT and CDR2 FQNNGV. V shed 5 bases, J shed 4 bases, and the junction held 7 bases outside the gene matches. DNA of the CDR3: TGTGCCAGCAGCGCACAGGGGTGGGGCACTGAAGCTTTCTTT. Residues: CASSAQGWGTEAFF.

This clone showed up just once. The rearrangement joins TRBV19 to TRBJ2-4; D may be TRBD2 (5 bases). The CDR3 length is 16 residues. V was cut by 3 bases and J by 0 bases, with 12 bases left in between. The germline gives CDR1 LNHDA, CDR2 SQIVND (reference sequence). The CDR3 protein is CASSIAGSLAKNIQYF. CDR3 in DNA: TGTGCCAGTAGTATCGCGGGTTCATTAGCCAAAAACATTCAGTACTTC.

This chain uses TRBV7-8 with TRBJ2-7; 9 bases fit TRBD1. The CDR3 contains 16 residues. Germline CDR1 is SGHVS and CDR2 is FQNEAQ. Losses at the gene ends were 0 bases for V and 1 base for J; bases not matched to a gene: 4. CDR3 bases: TGTGCCAGCAGCTTAGCTTTACAGGGGGCTTCCTACGAGCAGTACTTC. It is translated as CASSLALQGASYEQYF.

This clone is a singleton in its sample. The chain links TRBV6-4 to TRBJ1-2; D may be TRBD1 (5 bases). The germline gives CDR1 MRHNA, CDR2 SNTAGT. The CDR3 sequence is 12 residues long. Trimming removed 6 bases at V and 8 bases at J, with 13 bases between. CDR3 in amino acids: CASRAAGYGYTF. CDR3 bases: TGTGCCAGCAGGGCCGCAGGGTACGGCTACACCTTC.

This sequence joins TRBV6-6 and TRBJ2-6; TRBD2 is a possible D gene (6 bases). The V gene lost 7 bases and the J gene lost 3 bases, with 10 bases spanning the gap. The germline V gene has CDR1 MNHNY and CDR2 SVGAGI (reference sequence). The CDR3 has 14 residues. CDR3 bases: TGTGCCAGCACGACGGGGGTTGGGGCCAACGTCCTGACTTTC. Protein: CASTTGVGANVLTF.

The rearrangement links TRBV4-3 to TRBJ1-1; tentatively, D is TRBD1 (5 bases). V shed 0 bases and J shed 5 bases, with 13 bases lying between them. Germline V gene data show CDR1 as LGHNA and CDR2 as YSLEER. CDR3 length: 15 residues. DNA for the CDR3: TGCGCCAGCAGCCAAGACCACTCAGGGAGGACTGAAGCTTTCTTT. It codes for CASSQDHSGRTEAFF.

V and J are TRBV4-1 and TRBJ2-5; 7 nucleotides line up with TRBD1. Germline loops: CDR1 MGHRA, CDR2 YSYEKL. V lost 4 bases, J lost 4 bases, and 12 bases stayed unmatched. The CDR3 length is 16 residues. The CDR3 protein is CASSRDRQGWGETQYF. CDR3 in DNA: TGCGCCAGCAGCCGAGACCGACAGGGTTGGGGAGAGACCCAGTACTTC.

In nucleotides, the CDR3 is TGTGCCAGCAGCTTATGGGGACAGGGAGGCACTGAAGCTTTCTTT. This gives the protein CASSLWGQGGTEAFF. This chain links TRBV7-2 with TRBJ1-1; TRBD1 matches 9 bases. V dropped 2 bases and J dropped 4; count of bases not matched to a gene: 5. The CDR3 length is 15 residues. Looked up from germline, CDR1 is SGHTA and CDR2 is FQGNSA.

The chain has TRBV7-8 and TRBJ1-2; 9 bases are shared with TRBD1. The germline gives CDR1 SGHVS, CDR2 FQNEAQ. V gave up 3 bases and J gave up 4 bases; unmatched junction bases: 9. The CDR3 spans 16 residues. The CDR3 DNA follows: TGTGCCAGCAGCTTCCTTGCGGGACAGGGTTTCTATGGCTACACCTTC. Translation: CASSFLAGQGFYGYTF.

This chain connects TRBV5-5 to TRBJ1-2; D is ambiguous. CDR1 and CDR2 from the germline V gene are SGHKS and YYEKEE (reference sequence). V lost 7 bases and J 0 bases, leaving 13 bases between the germline ends. The CDR3 consists of 14 residues. CDR3 DNA: TGTGCCAGCGCGGGAATGGAAGCTAACTATGGCTACACCTTC. It translates to CASAGMEANYGYTF.

The chain employs TRBV18 and TRBJ1-1; D might be TRBD1 (5 bases). This CDR3 is built from 15 residues. Trimming stripped 2 bases from V and 1 base from J, with 11 bases between. Germline V gives CDR1 KGHSH, CDR2 LQKENI. The chain's CDR3 is CASSPFGGANTEAFF. The CDR3 DNA follows: TGTGCCAGCTCACCATTCGGAGGGGCGAACACTGAAGCTTTCTTT.

This clone was observed a single time. The J gene is TRBJ2-4, the V gene TRBV30; 8 nucleotides agree with TRBD1. The CDR3 covers 19 residues. The germline CDR1 and CDR2 sequences are GTSNPN and SVGIG (reference sequence). The junction had 16 bases not matched to a gene; V was cut back by 3 bases and J by 0 bases. Here the CDR3 reads CAWSGSGTGGGVAKNIQYF. For the CDR3, the DNA is TGTGCCTGGAGCGGTTCCGGGACAGGAGGCGGGGTAGCCAAAAACATTCAGTACTTC.

The chain recombines TRBV2 with TRBJ1-6; maybe TRBD1 (5 bases). This CDR3 is built from 14 residues. Germline assignment: CDR1 SNHLY and CDR2 FYNNEI. V was shortened by 7 bases and J by 9 bases, with 16 bases between the two germline ends. The CDR3 here is CASKSGGDSSPLHF. The CDR3 region has the DNA TGTGCCAGCAAATCTGGGGGGGATAGTTCACCCCTCCACTTT.

The chain combines TRBV28 with TRBJ1-6; D ambiguous. V dropped 5 bases and J dropped 8 bases, with 10 bases sitting between them. The CDR3 totals 13 residues. Germline V CDR1 and CDR2: MDHEN, SYDVKM. CDR3 coding DNA: TGTGCCAGCAGTGAACAGAACTATTCACCCCTCCACTTT. This codes for CASSEQNYSPLHF.